This record covers a single TCR beta chain. Sequencing used immunoSEQ multiplex PCR; TCRdb keeps in-frame clones, though not all of them. The sample includes about 380,000 clones, approximately 83% of them seen just once. Treatment described: about 20 received Ad26.COV2.S at low or high dose, single or two shots; 5 received placebo; per-sample allocation not given. Specimen acquisition occurred on day 63 following the initial vaccine or placebo injection. This record comes from a study of Ad26.COV2.S vaccination and SARS-CoV-2 variants. The sequence derives from a person aged 18 to 65 who received the Ad26.COV2.S COVID-19 vaccine or a placebo. The sequencing used peripheral blood, collected in a trial of Ad26.COV2.S vaccine versus placebo.

In DNA, the CDR3 is TGTGCCAGCAGCCTGGACAGGGTAAAGACCCAGTACTTC. Translated: CASSLDRVKTQYF. This sequence joins TRBV11-2 and TRBJ2-5; 8 bases line up with TRBD1. Trimming took 5 bases from V and 6 from J; bases not matched to a gene: 5. Germline loops: CDR1 SGHAT, CDR2 FQNNGV. This CDR3 region has 13 residues.